The present T cell receptor (beta chain) was sequenced within a study of cytomegalovirus exposure and HLA in healthy donors. On this clone itself: The antigen remains unidentified.

Nominally healthy donors were sampled, though unrecorded immune exposures were likely. General study findings and limits: The likely origin of a cluster of highly shared sequence variants was a sequencing artifact.

CDR1 and CDR2 (germline): SGHTA, FQGTGA. The ends lost 3 bases at V and 3 bases at J; junction bases unmatched: 6. This CDR3 has 16 residues. The PCR had 60 Vbeta and 13 Jbeta primers. Profiled with immunoSEQ multiplex PCR; TCRdb holds only in-frame clones, not every one. The sample lists some 160,000 clones, around three quarters occurring once. The material sequenced was PBMCs. The chain couples TRBV7-3 to TRBJ2-3; 10 nucleotides line up with TRBD1. This TCR was recovered from a man aged 35-49 years in good health and CMV-seronegative. The CDR3 region is CASSFRGTGETDTQYF. Here the CDR3 DNA reads TGTGCCAGCAGCTTTCGGGGGACAGGGGAAACAGATACGCAGTATTTT.